This T cell receptor beta chain was profiled in a study of early T cells in non-severe SARS-CoV-2 infection. Trimming cost V 3 bases and J 7 bases, with 7 bases left between them. Per germline, CDR1 MNHEY and CDR2 SMNVEV (reference sequence). CDR3 length equals 12 residues. TCRdb ran MiXCR on the 5' RACE reads and lists one entry per CDR3 protein. The sample records approximately 69,000 distinct CDR3 sequences, about 9% being singletons. The J gene is TRBJ1-5, the V gene TRBV27, with no clear D. Sequencing used whole blood. This clonotype was sampled from an adult who was a healthcare worker with PCR-confirmed SARS-CoV-2 infection or an uninfected control (not recorded which). The CDR3 nucleotides read TGTGCCAGCAGTTTGGTCGGCCAGCCCCAGCATTTT. The encoded protein is CASSLVGQPQHF.